This T cell receptor beta chain was identified during a study of siplizumab effects on memory and regulatory T cells. Study-wide results and caveats: The authors could not assign a naive or memory phenotype to roughly 75-97% of proliferating CD4+ or CD8+ clones. Unstimulated subsets contained matches for only a minor fraction of alloreactive clones. Naive T cells apparently outstripped memory cells in diversity and seemed major alloresponse contributors. Controls had about 29% Treg-derived mappable alloreactive CD4+ clones on average, versus approximately 70% with siplizumab.

The CDR3 is made up of 14 amino acids. CDR1 and CDR2 (germline): SGHDN, FVKESK. Trimming took off 1 base at V and 4 bases at J, with 10 bases between the two ends. Data came from immunoSEQ multiplex PCR; TCRdb stores just in-frame clones and leaves some out. The sample lists tens of thousands of clones; 85% to 95% were seen once. This clone occurred once. Its target is not known. Sequenced material: CD8+ T cells sorted from blood. The origin of this receptor is a human donor in good health. V gene TRBV14 combines with J gene TRBJ1-2; D remains unclear. The CDR3 DNA reads as TGTGCCAGCAGCCAAGCGGGCGCCTCCTATGGCTACACCTTC. This translates into CASSQAGASYGYTF.